Listed here are 9 T cell receptor beta chains from one sample, sequenced in a study of T cells in Graves' hyperthyroidism and ophthalmopathy. The investigators amplified TCR beta CDR3 regions from RNA transcripts. The HTBI primer set was used in a first-round RT-PCR of the TCR CDR3. One entry per CDR3 protein results from TCRdb running MiXCR on the multiplex PCR reads. The sample has 250,000 or so distinct CDR3 sequences, roughly 15% seen once. Sequencing was performed on blood. These receptors came from a woman aged 45-59 years with Graves' hyperthyroidism that later progressed to Graves' ophthalmopathy.

This clonotype showed up just a few times. The J gene is TRBJ1-4, the V gene TRBV20-1; the D is unclear. V lost 5 bases and J 2 bases, leaving 12 bases between the germline ends. Germline V CDR1 and CDR2: DFQATT, SNEGSKA (reference sequence). This CDR3 contains 14 residues. The CDR3 protein is CSAPWGSTNEKLFF. The CDR3 nucleotides are TGCAGTGCTCCTTGGGGATCCACTAATGAAAAACTGTTTTTT.

This clonotype was counted many times. This chain uses TRBV27 with TRBJ2-5; 11 nucleotides agree with TRBD2. Germline V gene lookup returns CDR1 MNHEY and CDR2 SMNVEV (reference sequence). V dropped 3 bases and J dropped 7; count of bases not matched to a gene: 7. This CDR3 region has 15 residues. CDR3 coding DNA: TGTGCCAGCAGTTTTCGGCTAGCGGGAGGTGCGACCCAGTACTTC. Protein sequence: CASSFRLAGGATQYF.

This clonotype was seen ten or more times. J is TRBJ2-6 and V is TRBV28, with a weak D call TRBD1 (6 bases). Germline V gene data show CDR1 as MDHEN and CDR2 as SYDVKM. The CDR3 is made up of 15 amino acids. V lost 6 bases and J 0 bases, leaving 9 bases between the germline ends. The CDR3 sequence: CASRSTGSGANVLTF. The CDR3 DNA is TGTGCCAGCAGGTCGACAGGCTCTGGGGCCAACGTCCTGACTTTC.

V usage is TRBV4-1 and J usage is TRBJ1-5; D is undetermined. CDR1 and CDR2 (germline): MGHRA, YSYEKL. With 0 bases removed from V and 5 bases from J, the gap between germline ends came to 14 bases. This CDR3 is built from 16 residues. CDR3 loop: CASSQDDQYADQPQHF. The CDR3, as DNA: TGCGCCAGCAGCCAAGATGACCAATACGCCGATCAGCCCCAGCATTTT.

This clonotype was seen at least ten times. The chain employs TRBV28 and TRBJ1-2; D is possibly TRBD1 (5 bases). Between the trimmed V and J ends, which lost 7 bases and 8 bases, there was a span of 23 bases. The CDR3 extends over 15 amino acids. The germline V gene has CDR1 MDHEN and CDR2 SYDVKM. Written as DNA, the CDR3 is TGTGCCAGCACCCCCAACAGGACACCTTCCGGAGGCTACACCTTC. It codes for CASTPNRTPSGGYTF.

The chain combines TRBV19 with TRBJ2-5; D might be TRBD2 (6 bases). In germline, CDR1 is LNHDA, CDR2 SQIVND (reference sequence). V was clipped by 3 bases and J by 2 bases, with 10 bases between them. The CDR3 extends over 14 amino acids. CDR3 DNA: TGTGCCAGTAGTATCTCCCGGGAGCAAGAGACCCAGTACTTC. Translation gives CASSISREQETQYF.

This clonotype came up many times. The J gene is TRBJ1-2, the V gene TRBV7-6, with D possibly TRBD1 on 5 matching bases. This CDR3 spans 16 amino acids. Germline CDR1 reads SGHVS; CDR2 reads FNYEAQ. V lost 0 bases and J 4 bases, leaving 15 bases between the germline ends. The CDR3 bases are TGTGCCAGCAGCTTAGCGGGGACGGTGGGTGGCTATGGCTACACCTTC. Its protein is CASSLAGTVGGYGYTF.

V gene TRBV28 combines with J gene TRBJ2-6, with 8 bases matching TRBD2. The ends lost 3 bases at V and 1 base at J; junction bases unmatched: 5. In germline, CDR1 is MDHEN, CDR2 SYDVKM. The CDR3 extends over 17 amino acids. The CDR3 DNA reads as TGTGCCAGCAGTTTGGCTAGCGGGTTTTCTGGGGCCAACGTCCTGACTTTC. It translates to CASSLASGFSGANVLTF.

In its sample, this clonotype was seen many times. V usage is TRBV6-1 and J usage is TRBJ1-1, with TRBD1 as a possible D gene (5 bases). Trimming removed 5 bases from V and 6 bases from J, with 19 bases in between. The CDR3 totals 15 residues. The germline V gene encodes CDR1 MNHNS and CDR2 SASEGT. DNA for the CDR3: TGTGCCAGCAGTTTCGCGGGGAGCCCGGGGGCTGAAGCTTTCTTT. As protein: CASSFAGSPGAEAFF.